This T cell receptor (beta chain) emerged from a study of cytomegalovirus exposure and HLA in healthy donors. The ends lost 5 bases at V and 5 bases at J; junction bases unmatched: 7. Germline-derived CDR1 and CDR2 are SNHLY and FYNNEI. The CDR3 is 14 residues long. The sample holds a few counts of this clone. Its antigen remains unidentified. 60 Vbeta and 13 Jbeta primers were used in PCR. Only in-frame clones appear in the TCRdb table, and some are missing; sequencing was by immunoSEQ multiplex PCR. The table includes under 250,000 clones, just under 80% detected once. Broader study findings: It was confirmed in vitro that three of the CMV-associated chains were specific for CMV antigens. TCR beta chains numbering under 200 were designated cytomegalovirus-associated.

The specimen sequenced was PBMCs. The source of this sequence is a boy aged 10-17 years in good health and CMV-seronegative. V and J are TRBV2 and TRBJ1-2, with 8 bases aligning to TRBD1. This chain's CDR3 is CASSRGQGGYGYTF. The CDR3 DNA is TGTGCCAGCAGTCGTGGACAGGGTGGTTATGGCTACACCTTC. Full variable domain (outside the CDR3, taken from reference TRBV2 and TRBJ1-2): EPEVTQTPSHQVTQMGQEVILRCVPISNHLYFYWYRQILGQKVEFLVSFYNNEISEKSEIFDDQFSVERPDGSNFTLKIRSTKLEDSAMYFCASSRGQGGYGYTFGSGTRLTVV.